One sample yielded the 21 T cell receptor beta chains listed below, sequenced in a study of blood T cell repertoires in COVID-19. Measured with immunoSEQ multiplex PCR; TCRdb has only the in-frame clones, and not every one. Found here are fewer than 150,000 clones, roughly 80% of them singletons; the top ten hold about 6.6%. The source material was peripheral blood. These receptors all come from a man between 65 and 79 years old with acute or convalescent COVID-19.

V and J are TRBV7-7 and TRBJ2-1; the D gene is possibly TRBD1 (6 bases). Germline CDR1 and CDR2: SSHAT and FNYEAQ (reference sequence). V lost 5 bases and J 7 bases, leaving 9 bases between the germline ends. The CDR3 consists of 12 residues. In nucleotides, the CDR3 is TGTGCCAGCAGCCCCGACAGGAATGAGCAGTTCTTC. Its translation: CASSPDRNEQFF.

Only a few counts were recorded for this clone. This chain uses TRBV18 with TRBJ1-1, with D uncertain. Germline CDR1 reads KGHSH; CDR2 reads LQKENI. The CDR3 has 14 amino acids. Trimming cost V 1 base and J 3 bases, with 9 bases left between them. The DNA of the CDR3 is TGTGCCAGCTCACCACGGCGGGAATACACTGAAGCTTTCTTT. Translating gives CASSPRREYTEAFF.

The V gene is TRBV4-3, the J gene TRBJ1-5; D unclear. The length of the CDR3 is 13 residues. Germline V CDR1 and CDR2: LGHNA, YSLEER. V gave up 5 bases and J gave up 1 base, with 6 bases separating them. CDR3 in DNA: TGCGCCAGCAGCGAGAGGAGCAATCAGCCCCAGCATTTT. Translated: CASSERSNQPQHF.

V and J are TRBV9 and TRBJ2-7; TRBD1 matches at 7 bases. The CDR3 is 12 residues long. The ends lost 5 bases at V and 3 bases at J; junction bases unmatched: 2. The germline V gene has CDR1 SGDLS and CDR2 YYNGEE. CDR3 nucleotides: TGTGCCAGCAGTCGACAGGGCTACGAGCAGTACTTC. Translated, it gives CASSRQGYEQYF.

The chain joins TRBV11-1 to TRBJ2-1, with D possibly being TRBD2 (6 bases). The CDR3 loop spans 13 amino acids. Trimming removed 4 bases from V and 9 bases from J, with 13 bases in between. Germline V CDR1 and CDR2: SGHAT, FQDESV (reference sequence). CDR3 amino acids: CASSSTRRGEQFF. The CDR3 DNA is TGTGCCAGCAGCTCAACTAGGAGGGGTGAGCAGTTCTTC.

This rearrangement joins TRBV19 to TRBJ1-6, with 7 bases that match TRBD1. CDR3 length: 15 residues. Germline V gene lookup returns CDR1 LNHDA and CDR2 SQIVND (reference sequence). V was pared by 2 bases and J by 7 bases, with 5 bases of the junction left unmatched. The CDR3 sequence is CASSIKRDSNSPLHF. DNA of the CDR3: TGTGCCAGTAGTATAAAGAGGGACAGCAATTCACCCCTCCACTTT.

The V call is TRBV6-5, the J call TRBJ1-1; 7 bases align to TRBD1. This CDR3 comprises 14 residues. The junction had 9 bases not matched to a gene; V was cut back by 5 bases and J by 6 bases. Looked up from germline, CDR1 is MNHEY and CDR2 is SVGAGI. The CDR3 DNA is TGTGCCAGCAGTCACTTCACGACAGGGTCTGAAGCTTTCTTT. It specifies CASSHFTTGSEAFF.

This chain joins TRBV7-3 and TRBJ2-7; no definite D call. In germline, CDR1 is SGHTA, CDR2 FQGTGA. CDR3 length: 15 amino acids. Trimming took off 0 bases at V and 0 bases at J, with 9 bases between the two ends. The CDR3 region has the DNA TGTGCCAGCAGCTTAACGCCGGTAGACTCCTACGAGCAGTACTTC. Its translation: CASSLTPVDSYEQYF.

This clone was seen just once. The chain combines TRBV6-2 or TRBV6-3 with TRBJ1-5; tentative D call: TRBD1 (6 bases). The CDR3 covers 14 residues. Trimming shortened V by 6 bases and J by 0 bases, and 9 bases separated the two germline ends. Germline lookup yields CDR1 MNHEY and CDR2 SVGEGT. CDR3 sequence (DNA): TGTGCCAGCAGCGACAGGTATAGCAATCAGCCCCAGCATTTT. Translating it yields CASSDRYSNQPQHF.

The chain joins TRBV7-6 to TRBJ2-2, with D unresolved. Per the germline V gene, CDR1 is SGHVS and CDR2 is FNYEAQ. The CDR3 consists of 15 residues. Trimming removed 3 bases from V and 0 bases from J, with 8 bases in between. CDR3 amino acids: CASSFTNANTGELFF. CDR3 DNA sequence: TGTGCCAGCAGCTTCACAAACGCGAACACCGGGGAGCTGTTTTTT.

The chain couples TRBV7-8 to TRBJ1-5; D is ambiguous. The CDR3 totals 15 residues. Germline CDR1 SGHVS, CDR2 FQNEAQ. V was trimmed by 3 bases and J by 0 bases, leaving 9 bases between them. CDR3 residues: CASSFQVNSNQPQHF. In nucleotides, the CDR3 is TGTGCCAGCAGCTTCCAGGTTAATAGCAATCAGCCCCAGCATTTT.

The chain has TRBV5-5 and TRBJ1-2; tentative D call: TRBD1 (6 bases). Germline V gives CDR1 SGHKS, CDR2 YYEKEE (reference sequence). V lost 0 bases and J 2 bases, leaving 11 bases between the germline ends. The CDR3 loop spans 15 amino acids. The CDR3 nucleotides read TGTGCCAGCAGCTTGGTTGAGGGGGGGAACTATGGCTACACCTTC. It is translated as CASSLVEGGNYGYTF.

The gene calls are TRBV5-8 and TRBJ1-5; possible D gene TRBD1, 5 bases. Trimming took 5 bases from V and 2 from J, leaving 11 bases between them. CDR3 length: 14 amino acids. Germline CDR1 is SGHTS and CDR2 is YDEGEE. The CDR3 spells CASSQGLGNQPQHF. The CDR3 region has the DNA TGTGCCAGCAGTCAGGGTTTAGGCAATCAGCCCCAGCATTTT. Using reference TRBV5-8 and TRBJ1-5 for the parts outside the CDR3, the full variable domain is EAGVTQSPTHLIKTRGQQATLRCSPISGHTSVYWYQQALGLGLQFLLWYDEGEERNRGNFPPRFSGRQFPNYSSELNVNALELEDSALYLCASSQGLGNQPQHFGDGTRLSIL.

CDR3 residues: CATSRDWARSSYEQYF. DNA of the CDR3: TGTGCCACCAGCAGAGATTGGGCCAGGTCATCCTACGAGCAGTACTTC. This chain links TRBV15 with TRBJ2-7; D is ambiguous. The CDR3 length is 16 residues. Trimming removed 0 bases from V and 1 base from J, with 13 bases in between. Germline V gives CDR1 LNHNV, CDR2 YYDKDF (reference sequence).

The CDR3 loop is CARSAGSNQPQHF. CDR3 DNA: TGTGCCCGTTCCGCAGGCAGCAATCAGCCCCAGCATTTT. The chain uses TRBV2 and TRBJ1-5; D is unclear. The CDR3 runs 13 residues. Trimming removed 11 bases at V and 1 base at J, with 12 bases between. Germline V gives CDR1 SNHLY, CDR2 FYNNEI.

The V and J genes are TRBV6-5 and TRBJ1-2; a possible D gene is TRBD1 (5 bases). V lost 2 bases and J 3 bases, leaving 7 bases between the germline ends. This CDR3 contains 13 residues. Germline V gene sequence: CDR1 MNHEY, CDR2 SVGAGI. Here the CDR3 DNA reads TGTGCCAGCAGTTACGGGGCAGACTATGGCTACACCTTC. Amino acid sequence: CASSYGADYGYTF.

The rearrangement joins TRBV12-3 or TRBV12-4 to TRBJ1-2; unclear D gene. This CDR3 comprises 13 residues. Trimming cost V 10 bases and J 5 bases, with 17 bases left between them. CDR3 amino acids: CAISLEEVYGYTF. The DNA for the CDR3 is TGTGCCATCTCCCTAGAGGAGGTTTATGGCTACACCTTC.

There are a few counts of this clone. V gene TRBV10-2 combines with J gene TRBJ1-1; D perhaps matches TRBD1 (6 bases). V dropped 5 bases and J dropped 2 bases, with 9 bases sitting between them. Germline CDR1 reads WSHSY; CDR2 reads SAAADI. This CDR3 is built from 13 residues. CDR3 amino acids: CASSSQGNTEAFF. The CDR3, as DNA: TGCGCCAGCAGTTCACAGGGCAACACTGAAGCTTTCTTT.

The V call is TRBV12-5, the J call TRBJ2-3, with a weak D call TRBD1 (5 bases). Trimming removed 4 bases from V and 3 bases from J, with 14 bases in between. The germline CDR1 and CDR2 sequences are LGHNT and FRNRAP. The CDR3 spans 15 residues. The CDR3 spells CASGWGILTTDTQYF. CDR3 nucleotide sequence: TGTGCTAGTGGTTGGGGCATTCTCACTACAGATACGCAGTATTTT.

This clone has a single count. A read error is likely, as this CDR3 ends without the conserved phenylalanine or tryptophan. Because the CDR3's place on the DNA is in doubt, the DNA is left out and the CDR3 is given as listed by TCRdb. The gene calls are TRBV12-3 or TRBV12-4 and TRBJ2-7; TRBD2, as called in the table, went unchecked against the DNA. Counting both end residues, the CDR3 totals 13 amino acids. The CDR3 loop reads CASSLGLAGGPFI.

The chain couples TRBV7-2 to TRBJ2-1, with 8 bases identical to TRBD2. The CDR3 is 18 amino acids. Per the germline V gene, CDR1 is SGHTA and CDR2 is FQGNSA. V gave up 5 bases and J gave up 0 bases; unmatched junction bases: 12. The CDR3 region is CASSPQGSGTLSYNEQFF. The CDR3 DNA reads TGTGCCAGCAGCCCCCAGGGTAGCGGGACCCTCTCCTACAATGAGCAGTTCTTC.